The 25 T cell receptor beta chains listed next were all sequenced from one sample in a study of blood T cell repertoires in COVID-19. Using immunoSEQ multiplex PCR, the repertoire was profiled, and TCRdb retains in-frame clones only, with some absent. The sample has about 58,000 clones; about nine tenths are singletons. Material for sequencing was peripheral blood. These receptors were collected from a woman aged 45-59 years with active or convalescent COVID-19.

The chain has TRBV6-2 or TRBV6-3 and TRBJ2-1; 14 nucleotides align to TRBD2. V was clipped by 5 bases and J by 6 bases; unmatched bases: 6. This CDR3 has 16 residues. CDR1 is MNHEY and CDR2 is SVGEGT in the germline V gene. The CDR3 loop reads CASSRLAGGAVNEQFF. Here the CDR3 DNA reads TGTGCCAGCAGTCGACTAGCGGGAGGGGCGGTCAATGAGCAGTTCTTC.

V is TRBV9 and J is TRBJ2-3; D is undetermined. Germline V gene data show CDR1 as SGDLS and CDR2 as YYNGEE. V lost 3 bases and J 6 bases, leaving 11 bases between the germline ends. The CDR3 extends over 13 amino acids. DNA for the CDR3: TGTGCCAGCAGCGGTTCCGTTGCGGATACGCAGTATTTT. This encodes CASSGSVADTQYF.

The chain combines TRBV19 with TRBJ1-1; D is unresolved. Germline loops: CDR1 LNHDA, CDR2 SQIVND (reference sequence). The CDR3 spans 12 residues. V was cut by 11 bases and J by 2 bases, with 12 bases left in between. DNA for the CDR3: TGTGCCTCTATGCGGGGTAACACTGAAGCTTTCTTT. Translating it yields CASMRGNTEAFF.

The genes are TRBV7-2 and TRBJ2-1; D is undetermined. Germline values: CDR1 SGHTA, CDR2 FQGNSA. With 4 bases removed from V and 5 bases from J, the gap between germline ends came to 9 bases. The CDR3 is 13 residues long. CDR3 nucleotides: TGTGCCAGCAGCTGGTCCAGAAACAATGAGCAGTTCTTC. This codes for CASSWSRNNEQFF.

Regarding this clone: Mismatch with germline at one junction end may stem from a read error. CDR3 region: CANSVTGTRGEQYF. The CDR3 region has the DNA TGTGCCAACAGTGTCACCGGGACAAGGGGCGAGCAGTACTTC. V usage is TRBV28 and J usage is TRBJ2-7; D may be TRBD1 (6 bases). This CDR3 region has 14 residues. In germline, CDR1 is MDHEN, CDR2 SYDVKM.

This sequence joins TRBV29-1 and TRBJ1-1; 9 nucleotides agree with TRBD1. In germline, CDR1 is SQVTM, CDR2 ANQGSEA. This CDR3 has 12 amino acids. With V trimmed by 7 bases and J by 4 bases, 4 bases remained unmatched. CDR3 bases: TGCAGCGCCACGACAGGGGGCACTGAAGCTTTCTTT. It specifies CSATTGGTEAFF.

The V gene is TRBV7-9, the J gene TRBJ2-7; D is ambiguous. The CDR3 loop spans 11 amino acids. Trimming cost V 6 bases and J 4 bases, with 7 bases left between them. Germline-derived CDR1 and CDR2 are SEHNR and FQNEAQ (reference sequence). The CDR3 DNA reads as TGTGCCAGCAGTTTACTTTACGAGCAGTACTTC. This sequence encodes CASSLLYEQYF.

This rearrangement joins TRBV5-1 to TRBJ2-2; a possible D gene is TRBD1 (6 bases). The germline V and J ends were trimmed by 2 bases and 3 bases, with 11 bases remaining between them. This CDR3 has 15 amino acids. The germline V gene encodes CDR1 SGHRS and CDR2 YFSETQ. CDR3 DNA sequence: TGCGCCAGCAGCTTCCGGGACACATACACCGGGGAGCTGTTTTTT. Amino acid sequence: CASSFRDTYTGELFF.

This clone was found once. V is TRBV5-8 and J is TRBJ2-5; 8 nucleotides line up with TRBD1. Trimming at V came to 7 bases and at J to 5 bases, leaving 7 bases not matched to a gene. Germline V lookup: CDR1 SGHTS, CDR2 YDEGEE. The CDR3 extends over 13 amino acids. The CDR3 DNA sequence: TGTGCCAGCTCGGACAGGGCAAAGGAGACCCAGTACTTC. Residues: CASSDRAKETQYF.

This clone was found once. The rearrangement joins TRBV5-1 to TRBJ2-1; 13 nucleotides agree with TRBD2. V was clipped by 1 base and J by 6 bases; unmatched bases: 13. The CDR3 runs to 19 residues. CDR1 and CDR2 from the germline V gene are SGHRS and YFSETQ. The CDR3 DNA sequence: TGCGCCAGCAGCTTGTTACCCCCCCTCGGGACTAGCGGGACCAATGAGCAGTTCTTC. Translation gives CASSLLPPLGTSGTNEQFF. Based on the CDR3 plus reference TRBV5-1 and TRBJ2-1, the full variable domain is KAGVTQTPRYLIKTRGQQVTLSCSPISGHRSVSWYQQTPGQGLQFLFEYFSETQRNKGNFPGRFSGRQFSNSRSEMNVSTLELGDSALYLCASSLLPPLGTSGTNEQFFGPGTRLTVL.

This chain uses TRBV4-1 with TRBJ1-6, with a possible D match to TRBD1 (5 bases). The CDR3 sequence is 18 residues long. Trimming pared 1 base from V and 1 base from J, leaving 14 bases between. Germline loops: CDR1 MGHRA, CDR2 YSYEKL. The CDR3 reads CASSQGAGLKSYNSPLHF. The CDR3 DNA sequence: TGCGCCAGCAGCCAAGGGGCAGGGTTGAAATCCTATAATTCACCCCTCCACTTT.

The CDR3 DNA is TGTGCCAGCAGTGACAGCAGGGACTATGGCTACACCTTC. Protein product: CASSDSRDYGYTF. The chain employs TRBV2 and TRBJ1-2, with D possibly matching TRBD1 (5 bases). Looked up from germline, CDR1 is SNHLY and CDR2 is FYNNEI. The V and J ends lost 3 bases and 3 bases respectively, with 8 bases between them. This CDR3 spans 13 amino acids.

The chain carries TRBV11-3 and TRBJ2-6; D not resolved. Germline V gene data show CDR1 as SGHNT and CDR2 as YENEEA. The CDR3 sequence is 19 residues long. V was cut by 4 bases and J by 0 bases, with 19 bases left in between. The CDR3 loop reads CASSSHSRRSFSGANVLTF. CDR3 DNA sequence: TGTGCCAGCAGCTCCCATTCTAGGCGATCCTTCTCTGGGGCCAACGTCCTGACTTTC. The full variable domain, completed using reference TRBV11-3 and TRBJ2-6, is EAGVVQSPRYKIIEKKQPVAFWCNPISGHNTLYWYLQNLGQGPELLIRYENEEAVDDSQLPKDRFSAERLKGVDSTLKIQPAELGDSAVYLCASSSHSRRSFSGANVLTFGAGSRLTVL.

The V and J genes are TRBV19 and TRBJ2-7; TRBD1 matches 9 bases. There are 14 residues in the CDR3. Trimming cost V 3 bases and J 3 bases; bases outside gene matches: 3. In germline, CDR1 is LNHDA, CDR2 SQIVND (reference sequence). CDR3 sequence reads: CASSIMGQGYEQYF. The CDR3 nucleotides are TGTGCCAGTAGTATCATGGGACAGGGCTACGAGCAGTACTTC.

The V call is TRBV7-9, the J call TRBJ2-7, with TRBD2 matching 14 bases. Unmatched junction bases numbered 8, after V lost 1 base and J lost 0 bases. CDR3 length: 19 amino acids. Germline V gene lookup returns CDR1 SEHNR and CDR2 FQNEAQ (reference sequence). CDR3 bases: TGTGCCAGCAGCTTAGACCGGGGACTAGCGGGAGATAACTCCTACGAGCAGTACTTC. Translation: CASSLDRGLAGDNSYEQYF.

This sequence joins TRBV19 and TRBJ2-7, with a weak D call TRBD2 (5 bases). V lost 4 bases and J 3 bases, leaving 16 bases between the germline ends. CDR1 is LNHDA, CDR2 SQIVND, per germline (reference sequence). The CDR3 contains 15 residues. The CDR3 spells CASSNGLLRSYEQYF. For the CDR3, the DNA is TGTGCCAGTAGTAACGGACTCCTAAGGAGCTACGAGCAGTACTTC.

This sequence joins TRBV6-5 and TRBJ1-2; D ambiguous. This CDR3 is 13 amino acids long. Trimming stripped 2 bases from V and 2 bases from J, with 6 bases between. Per germline, CDR1 MNHEY and CDR2 SVGAGI. As DNA, the CDR3 is TGTGCCAGCAGTTACCTCCTGAACTATGGCTACACCTTC. Protein product: CASSYLLNYGYTF.

The gene calls are TRBV12-3 or TRBV12-4 and TRBJ2-7; 7 positions agree with TRBD1. Trimming took 6 bases from V and 5 from J; bases not matched to a gene: 4. The CDR3 extends over 12 amino acids. CDR3 loop: CASSTGVNEQYF. CDR3 DNA: TGTGCCAGCAGCACAGGGGTTAACGAGCAGTACTTC.

The chain recombines TRBV6-2 or TRBV6-3 with TRBJ2-7, with TRBD2 matching over 8 bases. V shed 4 bases, J shed 7 bases, and the junction held 27 bases outside the gene matches. The CDR3 loop spans 20 amino acids. Germline loops: CDR1 MNHEY, CDR2 SVGEGT. CDR3 region: CASSSPGWGLTSGGPGEQYF. The CDR3 DNA is TGTGCCAGCAGTTCCCCTGGGTGGGGGCTTACTAGCGGCGGGCCGGGAGAGCAGTACTTC.

The chain links TRBV25-1 to TRBJ1-2, with a possible D match to TRBD1 (6 bases). This CDR3 has 14 residues. In germline, CDR1 is MGHDK, CDR2 SYGVNS. The V and J ends lost 1 base and 7 bases respectively, with 13 bases between them. The CDR3 DNA reads TGTGCCAGCAGTGAATCGGACCTAGGGGGTGGCTACACCTTC. This translates into CASSESDLGGGYTF.

This clone was counted once. For the CDR3, the DNA is TGTGCCAGCAGCTCCATTAGCGGAGTCTCCTACGAGCAGTACTTC. Translation gives CASSSISGVSYEQYF. This chain joins TRBV11-2 and TRBJ2-7; the D gene is possibly TRBD2 (6 bases). Trimming cost V 4 bases and J 0 bases, with 13 bases left between them. In germline, CDR1 is SGHAT, CDR2 FQNNGV. CDR3 length: 15 amino acids.

This clone was counted a few times. V gene TRBV5-1 combines with J gene TRBJ2-7; D might be TRBD2 (6 bases). V lost 4 bases and J 0 bases, leaving 14 bases between the germline ends. The CDR3 consists of 15 residues. CDR1 is SGHRS, CDR2 YFSETQ, per germline. The CDR3 reads CASSPGSEGSYEQYF. The CDR3 nucleotides read TGCGCCAGCAGCCCCGGGAGCGAGGGCTCCTACGAGCAGTACTTC.

The rearrangement joins TRBV7-8 to TRBJ2-1, with 15 bases matching TRBD2. This CDR3 has 16 residues. Germline trimming cut 4 bases from V and 6 bases from J; bases unmatched to any gene: 4. Germline CDR1 and CDR2: SGHVS and FQNEAQ. The CDR3 is CASSSGLAGGANEQFF. In nucleotides, the CDR3 is TGTGCCAGCAGCTCTGGACTAGCGGGAGGGGCCAATGAGCAGTTCTTC.

A word on this clone: At one end, the junction sequence differs from germline, possibly due to a read error. This rearrangement joins TRBV7-7 to TRBJ2-5; unclear D gene. Germline CDR1 is SSHAT and CDR2 is FNYEAQ (reference sequence). The CDR3 extends over 15 amino acids. The CDR3 reads CASSLGYTIQETQYF. The CDR3, as DNA: TGTGCTAGCAGCTTAGGGTACACTATCCAAGAGACCCAGTACTTC.

CDR3 sequence reads: CSVGSLGVNYGYTF. The DNA for the CDR3 is TGCAGCGTTGGGTCGCTCGGGGTGAACTATGGCTACACCTTC. This chain joins TRBV29-1 and TRBJ1-2; unclear D gene. Germline V gene sequence: CDR1 SQVTM, CDR2 ANQGSEA. V lost 4 bases and J 2 bases, leaving 14 bases between the germline ends. The CDR3 spans 14 residues.